The 25 T cell receptor beta chains below were found in one sample sequenced in a study of cytomegalovirus exposure and HLA in healthy donors. In the PCR, 60 Vbeta and 13 Jbeta primers were used. Using immunoSEQ multiplex PCR, the repertoire was profiled, and TCRdb retains in-frame clones only, with some absent. The sample carries 150,000 to 200,000 clones, 80% to 90% recorded once. Sequencing was carried out using PBMCs. Every receptor here comes from a woman aged 18-29 years in good health and CMV-seronegative.

V gene TRBV11-2 combines with J gene TRBJ2-2; D is ambiguous. The CDR3 is made up of 13 amino acids. CDR1 and CDR2 from the germline V gene are SGHAT and FQNNGV. The V end lost 2 bases, the J end lost 5 bases, and 6 bases lay between the germline ends. The CDR3 region has the DNA TGTGCCAGCAGCTTATTGCGGACCGGGGAGCTGTTTTTT. This translates into CASSLLRTGELFF.

The CDR3 here is CASSLDGRDSGELFF. The CDR3 region has the DNA TGTGCCAGCAGCTTGGATGGGCGGGACTCCGGGGAGCTGTTTTTT. The rearrangement links TRBV5-4 to TRBJ2-2; perhaps TRBD2 as D (6 bases). CDR1 and CDR2 from the germline V gene are SGHNT and YYREEE (reference sequence). This CDR3 spans 15 amino acids. V was cut by 0 bases and J by 6 bases, with 12 bases left in between.

This chain uses TRBV5-1 with TRBJ1-5, with D unclear. The germline V and J ends were trimmed by 0 bases and 2 bases, with 9 bases remaining between them. Germline loops: CDR1 SGHRS, CDR2 YFSETQ. The CDR3 runs to 15 residues. The CDR3 sequence: CASSLVAGGNQPQHF. DNA for the CDR3: TGCGCCAGCAGCTTGGTAGCTGGTGGCAATCAGCCCCAGCATTTT.

This clone was recorded only once. This rearrangement joins TRBV19 to TRBJ2-2, with 12 nucleotides matching TRBD2. V shed 2 bases and J 3 bases; nucleotides not matched to a gene: 1. CDR1 and CDR2 (germline): LNHDA, SQIVND (reference sequence). The CDR3 has 16 residues. DNA of the CDR3: TGTGCCAGTAGTATACTAGCGGGAGGGGACACCGGGGAGCTGTTTTTT. Protein sequence: CASSILAGGDTGELFF.

The V and J genes are TRBV4-2 and TRBJ2-7; the match to TRBD2 covers 9 bases. Germline CDR1 reads LGHNA; CDR2 reads YNFKEQ. V was clipped by 0 bases and J by 8 bases; unmatched bases: 8. This CDR3 has 15 residues. For the CDR3, the DNA is TGTGCCAGCAGCCAAGATCAGGAGCGGGGGGCGAAGCAGTACTTC. It encodes CASSQDQERGAKQYF.

The gene calls are TRBV19 and TRBJ1-1; weak D call: TRBD1 (5 bases). V dropped 4 bases and J dropped 1 base, with 16 bases sitting between them. This CDR3 has 16 residues. CDR1 LNHDA and CDR2 SQIVND come from the germline V gene (reference sequence). In DNA form, the CDR3 reads TGTGCCAGTAGTAAAAATCGACAGCCCTCGAACACTGAAGCTTTCTTT. The encoded protein is CASSKNRQPSNTEAFF.

This clone has just a few counts. The J gene is TRBJ1-4, the V gene TRBV5-4; the D gene is possibly TRBD1 (6 bases). CDR3 size: 16 residues. CDR1 and CDR2 (germline): SGHNT, YYREEE (reference sequence). Between the trimmed V and J ends, which lost 4 bases and 8 bases, there was a span of 21 bases. CDR3 loop: CASSGISGVGEEKLFF. The CDR3, as DNA: TGTGCCAGCAGCGGAATATCAGGGGTTGGTGAGGAAAAACTGTTTTTT.

The V gene is TRBV2, the J gene TRBJ2-7, with no clear D. From germline, CDR1 is SNHLY and CDR2 FYNNEI. V lost 2 bases to trimming and J lost 0 bases, with 8 bases between them. The CDR3 contains 14 residues. The CDR3 DNA is TGTGCCAGCAGTGAATCCAGAGGCTCCTACGAGCAGTACTTC. This sequence encodes CASSESRGSYEQYF.

This chain connects TRBV15 to TRBJ2-1; unclear D gene. This CDR3 is built from 15 residues. The germline gives CDR1 LNHNV, CDR2 YYDKDF (reference sequence). V gave up 0 bases and J gave up 10 bases, with 16 bases separating them. The CDR3 region is CATSRDGLSEEEQFF. DNA for the CDR3: TGTGCCACCAGCAGAGATGGGTTATCAGAGGAGGAGCAGTTCTTC.

This chain uses TRBV28 with TRBJ2-3; the match to TRBD1 covers 7 bases. V was pared by 4 bases and J by 2 bases, with 6 bases of the junction left unmatched. Germline CDR1 reads MDHEN; CDR2 reads SYDVKM. This CDR3 is built from 15 residues. The CDR3 nucleotides are TGTGCCAGCAGTTCGACAGGGAAACCCACAGATACGCAGTATTTT. Protein: CASSSTGKPTDTQYF.

The rearrangement links TRBV28 to TRBJ1-5; D remains ambiguous. V was clipped by 7 bases and J by 5 bases, with 12 bases between them. The CDR3 runs to 13 residues. Germline values: CDR1 MDHEN, CDR2 SYDVKM. In DNA, the CDR3 is TGTGCCAGCACCTTAAGGCGGGATCAGCCCCAGCATTTT. It encodes CASTLRRDQPQHF.

This chain connects TRBV7-3 to TRBJ2-1, with 9 positions matching TRBD1. From germline, CDR1 is SGHTA and CDR2 FQGTGA. The V and J ends lost 5 bases and 6 bases, in that order; junction bases with no gene match: 5. The length of the CDR3 is 14 residues. This chain's CDR3 is CASSPRTGANEQFF. The CDR3 DNA reads TGTGCCAGCAGCCCCCGGACAGGGGCCAATGAGCAGTTCTTC.

This clone appeared once. DNA of the CDR3: TGCGCCAGCACTCCCATCCTCGGGGGGGCATACACCGGGGAGCTGTTTTTT. Encoded protein: CASTPILGGAYTGELFF. The rearrangement uses TRBV10-1 and TRBJ2-2, with 8 bases lining up with TRBD2. With V trimmed by 7 bases and J by 3 bases, 13 bases remained unmatched. Germline V gene data show CDR1 as WNHNN and CDR2 as SYGVQD (reference sequence). CDR3 length: 17 amino acids.

The CDR3: CASSPGHLSGANVLTF. In nucleotides, the CDR3 is TGTGCCAGCAGTCCCGGACACCTCTCTGGGGCCAACGTCCTGACTTTC. The chain has TRBV28 and TRBJ2-6, with D perhaps TRBD1 (5 bases). The CDR3 runs 16 residues. V was cut by 5 bases and J by 0 bases, with 11 bases left in between. Per germline, CDR1 MDHEN and CDR2 SYDVKM.

V is TRBV4-1 and J is TRBJ1-4; no clear D. CDR1 and CDR2 (germline): MGHRA, YSYEKL. Trimming took off 0 bases at V and 7 bases at J, with 12 bases between the two ends. The CDR3 covers 15 residues. This CDR3 is CASSQDKSRPEKLFF. The CDR3 DNA sequence: TGCGCCAGCAGCCAAGATAAGAGCAGGCCTGAAAAACTGTTTTTT.

This rearrangement joins TRBV5-1 to TRBJ2-2, with D possibly TRBD1 on 6 matching bases. Germline loops: CDR1 SGHRS, CDR2 YFSETQ. V lost 4 bases and J lost 3, with 16 bases in between. This CDR3 has 16 residues. The CDR3 DNA follows: TGCGCCAGCAGCGGTCAGACAGGAAGGGACACCGGGGAGCTGTTTTTT. This encodes CASSGQTGRDTGELFF.

This clone turned up a few times. The genes are TRBV18 and TRBJ2-3; TRBD1 matches 7 bases. CDR1 is KGHSH, CDR2 LQKENI, per germline. The CDR3 runs 15 residues. V dropped 3 bases and J dropped 2; count of bases not matched to a gene: 5. The CDR3 loop reads CASSPGTAHTDTQYF. The CDR3 bases are TGTGCCAGCTCACCGGGGACAGCTCACACAGATACGCAGTATTTT. Drawing the rest from reference TRBV18 and TRBJ2-3, the complete variable domain is NAGVMQNPRHLVRRRGQEARLRCSPMKGHSHVYWYRQLPEEGLKFMVYLQKENIIDESGMPKERFSAEFPKEGPSILRIQQVVRGDSAAYFCASSPGTAHTDTQYFGPGTRLTVL.

The rearrangement uses TRBV5-1 and TRBJ2-5; 12 bases fit TRBD1. The CDR3 loop spans 13 amino acids. J was trimmed by 9 bases and V by 4 bases; bases with no gene match: 4. CDR1 SGHRS and CDR2 YFSETQ come from the germline V gene. CDR3 amino acids: CASSDRDRGPQYF. CDR3 coding DNA: TGCGCCAGCAGCGACCGGGACAGGGGGCCCCAGTACTTC. The full variable domain, in which reference TRBV5-1 and TRBJ2-5 provide the parts outside the CDR3, is KAGVTQTPRYLIKTRGQQVTLSCSPISGHRSVSWYQQTPGQGLQFLFEYFSETQRNKGNFPGRFSGRQFSNSRSEMNVSTLELGDSALYLCASSDRDRGPQYFGPGTRLLVL.

The rearrangement links TRBV28 to TRBJ2-7, with TRBD1 identical over 12 bases. V was clipped by 4 bases and J by 1 base; unmatched bases: 5. In germline, CDR1 is MDHEN, CDR2 SYDVKM. This CDR3 comprises 16 residues. CDR3 in amino acids: CASSSPGQGASYEQYF. The CDR3, as DNA: TGTGCCAGCAGTTCTCCGGGACAGGGGGCTTCCTACGAGCAGTACTTC. Full variable domain (rest looked up from reference TRBV28 and TRBJ2-7): DVKVTQSSRYLVKRTGEKVFLECVQDMDHENMFWYRQDPGLGLRLIYFSYDVKMKEKGDIPEGYSVSREKKERFSLILESASTNQTSMYLCASSSPGQGASYEQYFGPGTRLTVT.

The V and J genes are TRBV19 and TRBJ2-2, with 10 bases fitting TRBD1. Germline CDR1 reads LNHDA; CDR2 reads SQIVND (reference sequence). The CDR3 is made up of 15 amino acids. V trimming: 6 bases; J trimming: 5 bases; junction bases outside the gene matches: 6. CDR3 region: CASSDRGLETGELFF. CDR3 coding DNA: TGTGCCAGTAGCGACAGGGGGCTCGAAACCGGGGAGCTGTTTTTT.

The chain is built from TRBV6-5 and TRBJ2-1, with TRBD2 matching over 8 bases. V gave up 4 bases and J gave up 5 bases; unmatched junction bases: 10. Germline V CDR1 and CDR2: MNHEY, SVGAGI. This CDR3 has 16 amino acids. CDR3 coding DNA: TGTGCCAGCAGTTGGACTAGCTGTATCCGCCACAATGAGCAGTTCTTC. Translated, it gives CASSWTSCIRHNEQFF.

V is TRBV7-3 and J is TRBJ2-3; the D gene is possibly TRBD2 (6 bases). Germline CDR1 is SGHTA and CDR2 is FQGTGA. The CDR3 consists of 15 residues. Trimming stripped 8 bases from V and 2 bases from J, with 17 bases between. DNA for the CDR3: TGTGCCAGCTCGGACGGGACTTACCTCACAGATACGCAGTATTTT. Translated: CASSDGTYLTDTQYF.

The chain carries TRBV5-6 and TRBJ1-4; 7 bases line up with TRBD1. V lost 3 bases and J lost 5; bases outside the gene matches: 1. The CDR3 extends over 13 amino acids. In germline, CDR1 is SGHDT, CDR2 YYEEEE. The CDR3 region is CASSWDRNEKLFF. CDR3 DNA sequence: TGTGCCAGCAGCTGGGACAGAAATGAAAAACTGTTTTTT.

The rearrangement joins TRBV6-5 to TRBJ2-5; TRBD2 might be the D (6 bases). From germline, CDR1 is MNHEY and CDR2 SVGAGI. The V gene lost 8 bases and the J gene lost 4 bases, with 14 bases spanning the gap. This CDR3 has 13 amino acids. Here the CDR3 DNA reads TGTGCCAGCTGGTTGGTGGGGGGAGAGACCCAGTACTTC. It codes for CASWLVGGETQYF.

The rearrangement joins TRBV25-1 to TRBJ2-5; D perhaps matches TRBD1 (5 bases). The J call may be in error: the DNA end matches TRBJ2-7 better. Germline CDR1 MGHDK, CDR2 SYGVNS. The CDR3 contains 14 residues. The CDR3 region is CASSKGVLVYEQYF. CDR3 coding DNA: TGTGCCAGCAGTAAAGGGGTACTCGTCTACGAGCAGTACTTC.